The next 5 T cell receptor beta chains were all read from a single sample in a study of OX40 agonist ivuxolimab in advanced cancers. Profiled with immunoSEQ multiplex PCR; TCRdb holds only in-frame clones, not every one. The sample has under 20,000 clones, about four fifths seen once. Source: CD4+ or CD8+ T cells sorted from blood, taken in a trial of the OX40 agonist ivuxolimab. Source of these receptors: an adult with an advanced solid tumor such as melanoma, head and neck, liver or kidney cancer.

The rearrangement joins TRBV6-1 to TRBJ1-1; D is uncertain. V lost 2 bases, J lost 1 base, and 8 bases lay in between. This CDR3 is built from 14 residues. Germline V gene sequence: CDR1 MNHNS, CDR2 SASEGT. The CDR3 coding sequence is TGTGCCAGCAGTGAAAGGCACGGGAACACTGAAGCTTTCTTT. Translated: CASSERHGNTEAFF.

This chain joins TRBV30 and TRBJ1-5; a weak D match, TRBD1 (5 bases). The CDR3 sequence is 13 residues long. Germline V gene data show CDR1 as GTSNPN and CDR2 as SVGIG (reference sequence). V was cut by 7 bases and J by 5 bases, with 15 bases left in between. The CDR3 bases are TGTGCCTTGAATGGGGGGTTGGATCAGCCCCAGCATTTT. It yields the protein CALNGGLDQPQHF.

The chain uses TRBV10-3 and TRBJ2-1; 7 bases map to TRBD2. Looked up from germline, CDR1 is ENHRY and CDR2 is SYGVKD. This CDR3 has 15 residues. After removal of 0 bases from V and 10 bases from J, the junction contained 9 bases not matched to a gene. The chain's CDR3 is CAISESRGRAYEQFF. The CDR3 bases are TGTGCCATCAGTGAGTCGAGAGGGAGGGCCTACGAGCAGTTCTTC.

The CDR3, as DNA: TGTGCCAGTTCCGGGACAGGGGCGTGGGAGACCCAGTACTTC. This encodes CASSGTGAWETQYF. V is TRBV19 and J is TRBJ2-5; 10 nucleotides match TRBD1. Germline-derived CDR1 and CDR2 are LNHDA and SQIVND (reference sequence). With 8 bases clipped from V and 5 bases from J, the junction kept 8 bases outside the gene matches. The CDR3 is 14 residues long. The entire variable domain, with the rest obtained from reference TRBV19 and TRBJ2-5, is as follows: DGGITQSPKYLFRKEGQNVTLSCEQNLNHDAMYWYRQDPGQGLRLIYYSQIVNDFQKGDIAEGYSVSREKKESFPLTVTSAQKNPTAFYLCASSGTGAWETQYFGPGTRLLVL.

The CDR3 nucleotides are TGTGCCAGCAGTTACCTTGGGACAGGAGAGACCCAGTACTTC. It translates to CASSYLGTGETQYF. The rearrangement uses TRBV6-6 and TRBJ2-5, with TRBD1 matching over 8 bases. CDR3 length equals 14 residues. V lost 2 bases, J lost 4 bases, and 3 bases stayed unmatched. Germline values: CDR1 MNHNY, CDR2 SVGAGI (reference sequence).